The clone carrying this T cell receptor beta chain was seen repeatedly, ten times or more. Its antigen remains unidentified. The source of the sample is a study of T cells in Graves' hyperthyroidism and ophthalmopathy. Study outcomes and limitations: Ophthalmopathy cases were set apart from stable hyperthyroidism by a 13 V-J model.

Trimming shortened V by 0 bases and J by 6 bases, and 9 bases separated the two germline ends. Germline values: CDR1 MGHRA, CDR2 YSYEKL. CDR3 size: 14 residues. Ophthalmopathy patients had Clinical Activity Score at least 3, NOSPECS grade at least 4, duration under 3 months. Each diagnosis was grounded in clinical symptoms, serum thyroxine and TRAb, thyroid ultrasound, and orbital computed tomography. TCR beta CDR3 regions were amplified from RNA. Using the HTBI primer set, a first-round RT-PCR was run on the TCR CDR3. Via MiXCR, TCRdb re-called the multiplex PCR reads, giving one row per CDR3 protein. This sample has about 640,000 distinct CDR3 sequences; less than 25% occur once, and the top ten carry 30% to 40%.

Material: blood. This TCR derives from a young man with Graves' ophthalmopathy. V is TRBV4-1 and J is TRBJ2-1; D not certain. This CDR3 reads CASSQDNGFNEQFF. CDR3 DNA sequence: TGCGCCAGCAGCCAAGATAACGGATTCAATGAGCAGTTCTTC.